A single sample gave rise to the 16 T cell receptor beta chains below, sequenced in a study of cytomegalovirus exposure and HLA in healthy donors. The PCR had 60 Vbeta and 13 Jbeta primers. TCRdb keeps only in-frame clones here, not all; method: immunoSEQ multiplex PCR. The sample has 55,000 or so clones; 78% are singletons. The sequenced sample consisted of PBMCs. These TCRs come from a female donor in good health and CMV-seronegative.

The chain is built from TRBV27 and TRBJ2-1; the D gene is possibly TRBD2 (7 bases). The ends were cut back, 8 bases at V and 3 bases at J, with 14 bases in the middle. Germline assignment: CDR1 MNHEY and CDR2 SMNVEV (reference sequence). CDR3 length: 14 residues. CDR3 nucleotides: TGTGCCAGCCATGGGGGGGCACTCTACAATGAGCAGTTCTTC. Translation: CASHGGALYNEQFF.

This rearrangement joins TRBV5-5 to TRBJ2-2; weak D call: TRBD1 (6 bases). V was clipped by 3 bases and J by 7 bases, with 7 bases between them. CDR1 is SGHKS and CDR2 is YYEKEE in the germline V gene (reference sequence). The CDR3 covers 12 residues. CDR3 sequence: CASSYRDGELFF. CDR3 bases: TGTGCCAGCAGCTACAGGGACGGGGAGCTGTTTTTT.

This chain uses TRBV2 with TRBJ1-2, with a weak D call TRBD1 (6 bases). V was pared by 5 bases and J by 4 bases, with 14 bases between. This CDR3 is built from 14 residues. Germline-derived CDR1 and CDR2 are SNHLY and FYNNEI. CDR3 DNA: TGTGCCAGCAGTATACAGGGAATCGGCTATGGCTACACCTTC. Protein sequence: CASSIQGIGYGYTF.

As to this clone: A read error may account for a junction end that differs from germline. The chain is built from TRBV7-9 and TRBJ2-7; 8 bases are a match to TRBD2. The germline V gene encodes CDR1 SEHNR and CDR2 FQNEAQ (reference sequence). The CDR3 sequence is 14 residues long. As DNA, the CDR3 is TGTGCCAGCAGCACTAGCGGCACGGTCTACGGGCAGTACTTC. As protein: CASSTSGTVYGQYF.

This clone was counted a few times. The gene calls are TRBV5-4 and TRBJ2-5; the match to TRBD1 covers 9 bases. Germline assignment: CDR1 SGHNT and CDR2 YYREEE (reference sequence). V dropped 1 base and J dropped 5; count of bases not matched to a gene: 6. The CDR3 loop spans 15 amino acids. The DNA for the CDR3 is TGTGCCAGCAGCTTGTCCGGGACAGGGAGGGAGACCCAGTACTTC. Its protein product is CASSLSGTGRETQYF.

CDR3 loop: CASRGQATYEQYF. DNA of the CDR3: TGTGCCAGCAGGGGACAGGCGACCTACGAGCAGTACTTC. The rearrangement links TRBV27 to TRBJ2-7, with TRBD1 matching 8 bases. V lost 6 bases to trimming and J lost 2 bases; unmatched junction nucleotides: 3. The germline V gene has CDR1 MNHEY and CDR2 SMNVEV (reference sequence). The CDR3 consists of 13 residues.

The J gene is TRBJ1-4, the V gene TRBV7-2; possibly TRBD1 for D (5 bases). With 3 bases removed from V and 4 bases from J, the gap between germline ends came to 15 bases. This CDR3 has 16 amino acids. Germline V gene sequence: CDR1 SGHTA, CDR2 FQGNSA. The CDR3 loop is CASSLGGGGVNEKLFF. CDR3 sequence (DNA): TGTGCCAGCAGCTTGGGGGGGGGAGGGGTTAATGAAAAACTGTTTTTT.

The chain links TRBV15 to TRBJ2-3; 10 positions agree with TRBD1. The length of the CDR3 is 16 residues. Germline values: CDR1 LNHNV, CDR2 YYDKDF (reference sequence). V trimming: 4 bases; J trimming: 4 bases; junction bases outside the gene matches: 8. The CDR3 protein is CATSTPDRGRPDTQYF. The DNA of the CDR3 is TGTGCCACCAGCACCCCTGACAGGGGGCGACCAGATACGCAGTATTTT.

The CDR3 reads CASSPDRDGYTF. The CDR3 DNA reads as TGTGCCAGCTCACCTGACAGAGATGGCTACACCTTC. The chain is built from TRBV18 and TRBJ1-2; a possible D gene is TRBD1 (5 bases). The CDR3 is made up of 12 amino acids. The germline V gene encodes CDR1 KGHSH and CDR2 LQKENI. V was cut by 3 bases and J by 6 bases, with 8 bases left in between.

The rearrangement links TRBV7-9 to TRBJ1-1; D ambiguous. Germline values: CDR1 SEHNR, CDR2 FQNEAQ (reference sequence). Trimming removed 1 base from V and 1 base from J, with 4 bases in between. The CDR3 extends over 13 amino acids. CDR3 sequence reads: CASSLGQNTEAFF. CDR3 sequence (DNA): TGTGCCAGCAGCTTAGGACAGAACACTGAAGCTTTCTTT.

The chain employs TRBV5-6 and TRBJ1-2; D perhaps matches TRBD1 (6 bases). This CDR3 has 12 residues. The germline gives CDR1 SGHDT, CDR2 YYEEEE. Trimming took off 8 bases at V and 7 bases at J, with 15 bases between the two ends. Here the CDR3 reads CASFSRGRGYTF. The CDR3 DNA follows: TGTGCCAGTTTTAGCAGGGGTCGTGGCTACACCTTC.

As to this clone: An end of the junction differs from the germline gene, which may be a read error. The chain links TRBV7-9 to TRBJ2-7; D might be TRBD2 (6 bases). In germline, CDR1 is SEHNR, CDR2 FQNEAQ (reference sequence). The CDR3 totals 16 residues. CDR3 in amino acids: CSSSLVGGTHHYEQYF. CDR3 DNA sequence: TGTTCCAGCAGCCTCGTTGGCGGGACCCACCACTACGAGCAGTACTTC.

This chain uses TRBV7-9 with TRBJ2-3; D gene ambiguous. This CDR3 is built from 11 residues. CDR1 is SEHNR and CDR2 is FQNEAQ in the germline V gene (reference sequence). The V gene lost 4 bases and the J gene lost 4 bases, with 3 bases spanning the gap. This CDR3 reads CASSSADTQYF. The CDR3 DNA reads TGTGCCAGCAGCTCCGCAGATACGCAGTATTTT.

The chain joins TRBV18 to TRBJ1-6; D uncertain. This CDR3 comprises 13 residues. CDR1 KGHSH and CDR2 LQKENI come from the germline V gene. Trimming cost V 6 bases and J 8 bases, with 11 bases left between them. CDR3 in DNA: TGTGCCAGCTCCCTAAACCTGGATTCACCCCTCCACTTT. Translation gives CASSLNLDSPLHF.

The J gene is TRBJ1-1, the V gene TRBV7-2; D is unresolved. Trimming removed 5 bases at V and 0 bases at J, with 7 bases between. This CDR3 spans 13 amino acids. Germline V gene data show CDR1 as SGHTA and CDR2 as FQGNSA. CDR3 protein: CASSRSLNTEAFF. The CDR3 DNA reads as TGTGCCAGCAGCCGGAGCCTGAACACTGAAGCTTTCTTT.

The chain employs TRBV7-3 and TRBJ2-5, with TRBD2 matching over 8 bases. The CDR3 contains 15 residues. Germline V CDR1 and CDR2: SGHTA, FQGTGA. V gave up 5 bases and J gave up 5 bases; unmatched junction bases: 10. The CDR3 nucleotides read TGTGCCAGCAGCCCCCGCGCGGGGGGATTGGAGACCCAGTACTTC. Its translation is CASSPRAGGLETQYF.